This T cell receptor beta chain was observed in a study of T-cell reconstitution after alpha-beta-depleted transplantation in children. CDR1 is KGHDR, CDR2 SFDVKD, per germline. V lost 4 bases and J lost 1; bases outside the gene matches: 7. CDR3 length equals 17 residues. The TCRbeta library incorporated unique molecular identifiers. TCRdb itself ran the PCR reads through MiXCR, one entry per CDR3 protein. The sample includes approximately 1,000,000 distinct CDR3 sequences, about 29% of them seen just once. V usage is TRBV24-1 and J usage is TRBJ2-5; 11 bases line up with TRBD2. The sequencing used PBMCs, mostly from graft donor cells, collected 360 days after TCRalphabeta/CD19-depleted stem cell transplant. This sequence was found in a boy in the first two years of life who had a stem cell transplant for SCID, so the T cells may come from the graft donor. The CDR3 DNA sequence: TGTGCCACCAGTGAAGCCGGGACTAGCGGACCCCAAGAGACCCAGTACTTC. This translates into CATSEAGTSGPQETQYF.